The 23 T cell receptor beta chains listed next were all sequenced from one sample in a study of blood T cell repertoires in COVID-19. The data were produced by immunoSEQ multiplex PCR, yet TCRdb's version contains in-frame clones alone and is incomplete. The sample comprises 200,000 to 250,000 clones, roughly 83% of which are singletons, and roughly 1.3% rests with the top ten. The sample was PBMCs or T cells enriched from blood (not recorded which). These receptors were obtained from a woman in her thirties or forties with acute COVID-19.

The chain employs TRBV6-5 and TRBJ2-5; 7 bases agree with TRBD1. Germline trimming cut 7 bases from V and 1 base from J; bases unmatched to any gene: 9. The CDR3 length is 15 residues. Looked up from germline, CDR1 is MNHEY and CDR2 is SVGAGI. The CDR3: CASKSSTGRQETQYF. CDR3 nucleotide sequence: TGTGCCAGCAAGTCGTCGACAGGGCGCCAAGAGACCCAGTACTTC.

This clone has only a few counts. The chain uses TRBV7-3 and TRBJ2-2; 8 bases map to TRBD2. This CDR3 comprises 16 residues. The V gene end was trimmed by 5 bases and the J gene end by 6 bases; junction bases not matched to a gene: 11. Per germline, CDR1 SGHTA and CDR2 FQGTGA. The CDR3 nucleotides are TGTGCCAGCAGCCCCGGAGGTGGCGGGGGGTCCGGGGAGCTGTTTTTT. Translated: CASSPGGGGGSGELFF.

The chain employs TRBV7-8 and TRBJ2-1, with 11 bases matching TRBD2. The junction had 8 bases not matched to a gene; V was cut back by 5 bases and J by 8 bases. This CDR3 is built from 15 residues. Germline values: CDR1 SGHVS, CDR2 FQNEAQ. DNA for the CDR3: TGTGCCAGCAGCGCCTTACTAGCGGGGGACCATGAGCAGTTCTTC. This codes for CASSALLAGDHEQFF.

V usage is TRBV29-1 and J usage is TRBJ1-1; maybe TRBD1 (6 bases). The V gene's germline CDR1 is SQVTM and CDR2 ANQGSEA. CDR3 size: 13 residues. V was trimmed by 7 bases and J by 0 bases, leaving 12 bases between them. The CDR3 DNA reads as TGCAGCGCTACGGGACACCTGAACACTGAAGCTTTCTTT. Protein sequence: CSATGHLNTEAFF.

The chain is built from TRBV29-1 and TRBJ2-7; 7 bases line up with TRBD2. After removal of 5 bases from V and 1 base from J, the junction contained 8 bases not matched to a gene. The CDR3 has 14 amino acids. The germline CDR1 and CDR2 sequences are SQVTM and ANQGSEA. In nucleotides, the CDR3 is TGCAGCGTTCGTAAAGACGGGAGGTCCTACGAGCAGTACTTC. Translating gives CSVRKDGRSYEQYF.

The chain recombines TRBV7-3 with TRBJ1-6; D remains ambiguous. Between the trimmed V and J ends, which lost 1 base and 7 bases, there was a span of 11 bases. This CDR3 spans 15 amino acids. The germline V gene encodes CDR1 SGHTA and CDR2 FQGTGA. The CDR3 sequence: CASSLNPAGNSPLHF. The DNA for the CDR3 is TGTGCCAGCAGCTTAAATCCTGCGGGCAATTCACCCCTCCACTTT.

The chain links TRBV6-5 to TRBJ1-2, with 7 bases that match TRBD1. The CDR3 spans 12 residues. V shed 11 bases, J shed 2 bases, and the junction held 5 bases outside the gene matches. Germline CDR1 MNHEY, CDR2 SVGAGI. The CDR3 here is CAVKQGNYGYTF. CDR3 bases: TGTGCCGTCAAACAGGGGAACTATGGCTACACCTTC.

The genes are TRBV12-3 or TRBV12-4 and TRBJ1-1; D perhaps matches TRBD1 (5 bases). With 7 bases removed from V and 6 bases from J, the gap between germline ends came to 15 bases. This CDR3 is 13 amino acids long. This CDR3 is CASTSRSGAEAFF. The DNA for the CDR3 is TGTGCCAGCACCTCACGGTCGGGGGCTGAAGCTTTCTTT.

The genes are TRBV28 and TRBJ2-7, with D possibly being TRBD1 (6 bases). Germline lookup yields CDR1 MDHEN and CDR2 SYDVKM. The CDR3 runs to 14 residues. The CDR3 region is CAASDRKTPYEQYF. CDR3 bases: TGTGCTGCGTCCGACAGGAAAACGCCCTACGAGCAGTACTTC.

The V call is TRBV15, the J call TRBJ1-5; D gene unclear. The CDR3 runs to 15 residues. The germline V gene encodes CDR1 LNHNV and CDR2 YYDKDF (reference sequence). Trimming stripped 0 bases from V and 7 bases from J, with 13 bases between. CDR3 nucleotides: TGTGCCACCAGCAGAGATCGCCCCAGTCAGCAGCCCCAGCATTTT. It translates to CATSRDRPSQQPQHF.

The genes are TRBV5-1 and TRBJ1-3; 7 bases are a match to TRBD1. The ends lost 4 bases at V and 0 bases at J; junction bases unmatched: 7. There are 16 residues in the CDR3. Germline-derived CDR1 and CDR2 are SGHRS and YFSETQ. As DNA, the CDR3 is TGCGCCAGCAGCCGAACGGGACAGCTCTCTGGAAACACCATATATTTT. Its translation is CASSRTGQLSGNTIYF. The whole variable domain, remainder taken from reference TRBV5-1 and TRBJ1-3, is KAGVTQTPRYLIKTRGQQVTLSCSPISGHRSVSWYQQTPGQGLQFLFEYFSETQRNKGNFPGRFSGRQFSNSRSEMNVSTLELGDSALYLCASSRTGQLSGNTIYFGEGSWLTVV.

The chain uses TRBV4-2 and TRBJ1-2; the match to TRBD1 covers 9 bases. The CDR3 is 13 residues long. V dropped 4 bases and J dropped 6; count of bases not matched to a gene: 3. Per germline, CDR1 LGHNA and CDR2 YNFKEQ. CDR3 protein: CASSRDREDGYTF. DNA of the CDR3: TGTGCCAGCAGCCGGGACAGGGAGGATGGCTACACCTTC.

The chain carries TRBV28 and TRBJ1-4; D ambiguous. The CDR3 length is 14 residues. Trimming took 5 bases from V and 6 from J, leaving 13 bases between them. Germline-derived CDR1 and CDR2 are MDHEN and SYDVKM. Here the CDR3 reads CASSQQLSYEKLFF. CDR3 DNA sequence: TGTGCCAGCAGTCAACAATTATCATATGAAAAACTGTTTTTT.

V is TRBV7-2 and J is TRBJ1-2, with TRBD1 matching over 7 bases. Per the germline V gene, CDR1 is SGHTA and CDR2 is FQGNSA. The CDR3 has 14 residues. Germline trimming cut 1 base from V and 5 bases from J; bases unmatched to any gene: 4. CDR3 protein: CASSLGGTEYGYTF. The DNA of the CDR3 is TGTGCCAGCAGCTTAGGGGGGACAGAATATGGCTACACCTTC.

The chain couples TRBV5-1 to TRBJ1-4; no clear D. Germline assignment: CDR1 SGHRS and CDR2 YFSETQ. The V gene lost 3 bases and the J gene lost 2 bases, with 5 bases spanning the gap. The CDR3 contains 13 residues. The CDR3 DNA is TGCGCCAGCAGCTCCGGTACTAATGAAAAACTGTTTTTT. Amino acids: CASSSGTNEKLFF. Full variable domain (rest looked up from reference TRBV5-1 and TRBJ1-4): KAGVTQTPRYLIKTRGQQVTLSCSPISGHRSVSWYQQTPGQGLQFLFEYFSETQRNKGNFPGRFSGRQFSNSRSEMNVSTLELGDSALYLCASSSGTNEKLFFGSGTQLSVL.

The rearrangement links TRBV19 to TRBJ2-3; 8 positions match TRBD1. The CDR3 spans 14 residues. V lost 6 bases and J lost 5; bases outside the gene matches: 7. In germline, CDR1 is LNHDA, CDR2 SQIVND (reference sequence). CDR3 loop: CASRRTGKGDTQYF. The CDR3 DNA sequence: TGTGCCAGTAGAAGGACAGGGAAAGGAGATACGCAGTATTTT.

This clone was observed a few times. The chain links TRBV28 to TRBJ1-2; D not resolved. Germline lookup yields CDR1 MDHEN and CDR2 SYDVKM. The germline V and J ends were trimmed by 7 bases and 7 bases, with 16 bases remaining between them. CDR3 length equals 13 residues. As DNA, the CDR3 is TGTGCCAGCAAGATCAGTGGAGTCGGTGGCTACACCTTC. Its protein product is CASKISGVGGYTF.

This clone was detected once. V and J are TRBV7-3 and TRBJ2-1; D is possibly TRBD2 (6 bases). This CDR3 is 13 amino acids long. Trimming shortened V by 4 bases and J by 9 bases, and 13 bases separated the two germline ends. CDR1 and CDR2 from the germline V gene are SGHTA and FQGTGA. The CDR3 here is CASSSLKGGEQFF. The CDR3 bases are TGTGCCAGCAGCTCGCTGAAGGGAGGTGAGCAGTTCTTC.

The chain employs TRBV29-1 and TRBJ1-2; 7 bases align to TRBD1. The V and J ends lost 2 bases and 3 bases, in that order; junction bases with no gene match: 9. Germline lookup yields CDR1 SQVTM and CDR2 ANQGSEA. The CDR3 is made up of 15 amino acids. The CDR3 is CSVERGRTGYYGYTF. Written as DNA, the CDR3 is TGCAGCGTTGAAAGGGGCCGGACAGGCTACTATGGCTACACCTTC.

This CDR3 reads CASSVTGAPDTQYF. The DNA of the CDR3 is TGTGCCAGCAGCGTTACAGGGGCGCCAGATACGCAGTATTTT. The rearrangement joins TRBV9 to TRBJ2-3, with TRBD1 identical over 7 bases. Per the germline V gene, CDR1 is SGDLS and CDR2 is YYNGEE. J was trimmed by 4 bases and V by 2 bases; bases with no gene match: 4. CDR3 length equals 14 residues.

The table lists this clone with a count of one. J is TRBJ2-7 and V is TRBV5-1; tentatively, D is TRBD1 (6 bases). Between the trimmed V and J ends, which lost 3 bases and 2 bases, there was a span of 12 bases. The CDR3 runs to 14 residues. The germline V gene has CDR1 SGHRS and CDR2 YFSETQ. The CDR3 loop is CASSWSRDTYEQYF. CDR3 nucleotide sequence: TGCGCCAGCAGCTGGTCCCGGGACACCTACGAGCAGTACTTC.

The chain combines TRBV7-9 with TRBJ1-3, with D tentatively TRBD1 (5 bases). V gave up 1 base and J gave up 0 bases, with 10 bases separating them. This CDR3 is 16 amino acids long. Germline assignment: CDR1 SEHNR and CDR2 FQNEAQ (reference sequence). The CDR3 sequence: CASSLVGQGSGNTIYF. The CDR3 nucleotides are TGTGCCAGCAGCTTAGTGGGTCAGGGCTCTGGAAACACCATATATTTT.

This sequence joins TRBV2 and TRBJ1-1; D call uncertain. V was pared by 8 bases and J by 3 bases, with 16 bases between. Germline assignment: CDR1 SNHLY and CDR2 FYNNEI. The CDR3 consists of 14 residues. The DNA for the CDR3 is TGTGCCAGCGGGCGGGATCTAGGGTACACTGAAGCTTTCTTT. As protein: CASGRDLGYTEAFF.